This TCR beta chain was recovered during a study of T cells in Graves' hyperthyroidism and ophthalmopathy. The study, taken as a whole, reports: In blood, most of the thyroid clonotypes expanded above 0.001 were also present.

Criteria for exclusion of patients were uncontrolled infection, other autoimmune disease, pregnancy or lactation. The diagnoses drew upon clinical symptoms, serum thyroxine and TRAb, thyroid ultrasound and orbital computed tomography. RNA transcripts gave rise to amplified TCR beta CDR3 regions. HTBI primers were employed in a first-round RT-PCR of the TCR CDR3. TCRdb ran MiXCR on the multiplex PCR reads and lists one entry per CDR3 protein. The sample has some 400,000 distinct CDR3 sequences, about 13% seen once. This clonotype occurred many times. Its antigen is still unknown. V was clipped by 5 bases and J by 3 bases, with 7 bases between them. Germline lookup yields CDR1 SGHNT and CDR2 YENEEA. This CDR3 is built from 12 residues.

This clonotype was obtained from a man aged 25-45 years with Graves' hyperthyroidism that later progressed to Graves' ophthalmopathy. The chain employs TRBV11-3 and TRBJ1-2; weak D call: TRBD1 (6 bases). The sequencing input was blood. The CDR3 DNA follows: TGTGCCAGCAGCCGGACAGACTATGGCTACACCTTC. Protein: CASSRTDYGYTF. The full variable domain, with the rest looked up from reference TRBV11-3 and TRBJ1-2, is EAGVVQSPRYKIIEKKQPVAFWCNPISGHNTLYWYLQNLGQGPELLIRYENEEAVDDSQLPKDRFSAERLKGVDSTLKIQPAELGDSAVYLCASSRTDYGYTFGSGTRLTVV.